This T cell receptor beta chain was obtained from a study of blood T cell repertoires in COVID-19. Study background: Collection of acute and convalescent COVID-19 samples took place in the United States, Italy and Spain. Nucleic acid was either cDNA or gDNA, and it came from T cells, B-cell-depleted T cells, or PBMCs.

Recruitment covered about two dozen US areas and drew participants whose ages spanned roughly 18 to 100 years. Original data processing: Quantification of nucleated cells was approximated via reference gene primer amplification. Measured with immunoSEQ multiplex PCR; TCRdb has only the in-frame clones, and not every one. V, J and clone size were drawn from that table, and D and trimming were deduced from the DNA. The sample carries some 320,000 clones, 89% recorded once. Sequenced sample: PBMCs or T cells enriched from blood (not recorded which). This receptor was taken from a man aged 60 to 75 who had recovered from COVID-19.

The CDR3 region has the DNA TGTGCCAGCAGCCCAACAATGACAGGACGCACAGATACGCAGTATTTT. As protein: CASSPTMTGRTDTQYF. This sequence joins TRBV7-3 and TRBJ2-3; weak D call: TRBD1 (6 bases). This CDR3 is 16 amino acids long. CDR1 and CDR2 (germline): SGHTA, FQGTGA. V was cut by 5 bases and J by 1 base, with 16 bases left in between.